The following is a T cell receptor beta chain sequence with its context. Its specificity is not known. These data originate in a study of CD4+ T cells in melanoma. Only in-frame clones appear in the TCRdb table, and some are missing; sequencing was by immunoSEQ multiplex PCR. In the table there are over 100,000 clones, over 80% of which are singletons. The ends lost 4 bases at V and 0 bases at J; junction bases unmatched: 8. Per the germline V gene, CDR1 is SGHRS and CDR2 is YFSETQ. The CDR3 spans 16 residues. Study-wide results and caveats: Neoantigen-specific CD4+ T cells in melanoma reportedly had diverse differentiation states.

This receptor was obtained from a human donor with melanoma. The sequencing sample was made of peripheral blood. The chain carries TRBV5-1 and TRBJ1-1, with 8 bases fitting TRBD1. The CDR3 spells CASSPVGQAMNTEAFF. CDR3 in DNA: TGCGCCAGCAGCCCGGTGGGACAGGCAATGAACACTGAAGCTTTCTTT.